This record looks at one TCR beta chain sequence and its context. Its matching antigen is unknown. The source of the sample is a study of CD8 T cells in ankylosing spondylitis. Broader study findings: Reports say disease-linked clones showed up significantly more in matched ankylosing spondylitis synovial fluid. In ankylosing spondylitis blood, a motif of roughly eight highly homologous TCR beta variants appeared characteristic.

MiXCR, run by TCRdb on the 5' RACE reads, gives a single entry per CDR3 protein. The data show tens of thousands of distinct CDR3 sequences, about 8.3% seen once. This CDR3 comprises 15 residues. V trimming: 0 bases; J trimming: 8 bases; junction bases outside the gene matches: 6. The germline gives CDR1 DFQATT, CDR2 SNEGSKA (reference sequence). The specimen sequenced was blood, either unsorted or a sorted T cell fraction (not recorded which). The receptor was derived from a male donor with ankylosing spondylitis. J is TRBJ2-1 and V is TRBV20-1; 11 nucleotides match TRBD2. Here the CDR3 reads CSARDMNSGRDEQFF. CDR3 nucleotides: TGCAGTGCTAGAGATATGAATAGCGGGAGGGATGAGCAGTTCTTC.